This passage covers 26 T cell receptor beta chains from one sample sequenced in a study of T cell repertoires in cytomegalovirus infection (dated by TCRdb to about 2019). This sample's treatment or condition label indicates: in vitro stimulation with specific CMV peptide epitopes to enrich CMV-specific T cells. The antigens for these receptors are not known. TCRdb records Illumina HiSeq 1500 as the sequencer. The public sequencing data were trimmed at Q25 with fastp and processed into clonotypes with MiXCR by TCRdb, which kept only in-frame beta chains. CDR3 protein sequences are deduplicated, and each keeps its most common genes and DNA. Recorded for this sample are 650,000 to 850,000 distinct CDR3 sequences; 29% of them occurred a single time. Under 15% of the sample is taken by the ten largest. Specimen: cultured CD8+ T cells from PBMCs, collected from culture after CMV antigen stimulation. The receptors stem from a human donor in good health (CMV status not recorded). Some clones in this sample may be carry-over from other donors' samples.

This clonotype has more than one count but fewer than ten. V is TRBV19 and J is TRBJ1-1, with 8 positions matching TRBD1. CDR3 length: 14 residues. After removal of 1 base from V and 5 bases from J, the junction contained 3 bases not matched to a gene. CDR1 is LNHDA and CDR2 is SQIVND in the germline V gene (reference sequence). CDR3 amino acids: CASSIGQGSTEAFF. CDR3 sequence (DNA): TGTGCCAGTAGTATAGGACAGGGGAGTACTGAAGCTTTCTTT.

This clonotype has a count of ten or more. The J gene is TRBJ2-1, the V gene TRBV12-3 or TRBV12-4, with 8 bases matching TRBD2. The CDR3 sequence is 11 residues long. V was pared by 8 bases and J by 10 bases, with 4 bases of the junction left unmatched. As DNA, the CDR3 is TGTGCCAGCTGGAGCGGGGGAGAGCAGTTCTTC. Amino acid sequence: CASWSGGEQFF.

This clonotype was observed at least ten times. The chain employs TRBV19 and TRBJ1-3, with D uncertain. This CDR3 has 13 amino acids. Germline V gene data show CDR1 as LNHDA and CDR2 as SQIVND (reference sequence). V was trimmed by 8 bases and J by 4 bases, leaving 12 bases between them. CDR3: CASSFSIGNTIYF. The CDR3 bases are TGTGCCAGTTCGTTTTCGATCGGAAACACCATATATTTT.

This sequence joins TRBV19 and TRBJ2-3; D is undetermined. CDR3 length: 14 amino acids. The ends were cut back, 0 bases at V and 1 base at J, with 5 bases in the middle. CDR1 and CDR2 (germline): LNHDA, SQIVND (reference sequence). CDR3 bases: TGTGCCAGTAGTATAGAATTGGGCACAGATACGCAGTATTTT. This encodes CASSIELGTDTQYF. Full variable domain (outside the CDR3, taken from reference TRBV19 and TRBJ2-3): DGGITQSPKYLFRKEGQNVTLSCEQNLNHDAMYWYRQDPGQGLRLIYYSQIVNDFQKGDIAEGYSVSREKKESFPLTVTSAQKNPTAFYLCASSIELGTDTQYFGPGTRLTVL.

This clonotype was counted only a few times. This chain connects TRBV6-5 to TRBJ2-5, with TRBD2 identical over 8 bases. V lost 0 bases and J lost 3; bases outside the gene matches: 9. Germline CDR1 MNHEY, CDR2 SVGAGI. The CDR3 contains 17 residues. In nucleotides, the CDR3 is TGTGCCAGCAGTTACTCGAGGTCAAGCGGGGGAAAAGAGACCCAGTACTTC. This encodes CASSYSRSSGGKETQYF.

This clonotype was observed a few times. The chain links TRBV5-1 to TRBJ2-1; tentatively, D is TRBD2 (6 bases). From germline, CDR1 is SGHRS and CDR2 YFSETQ. V was pared by 2 bases and J by 1 base, with 13 bases between. There are 16 residues in the CDR3. The chain's CDR3 is CASSFPSEGSYNEQFF. Here the CDR3 DNA reads TGCGCCAGCAGCTTCCCTAGCGAGGGGTCCTACAATGAGCAGTTCTTC.

This clonotype was counted ten times or more. The rearrangement joins TRBV28 to TRBJ2-1; 9 positions agree with TRBD2. The CDR3 has 15 amino acids. Germline CDR1 MDHEN, CDR2 SYDVKM. The J segment lost 6 bases and the V segment lost 3 bases, leaving 6 bases of the junction unmatched. CDR3 region: CASSLGGGAINEQFF. The DNA of the CDR3 is TGTGCCAGCAGTTTGGGCGGGGGGGCAATCAATGAGCAGTTCTTC.

This sequence joins TRBV27 and TRBJ2-3; 8 bases align to TRBD2. Trimming removed 3 bases from V and 6 bases from J; junction bases left unmatched: 5. The V gene's germline CDR1 is MNHEY and CDR2 SMNVEV (reference sequence). The CDR3 contains 14 residues. The CDR3 spells CASSFGTRSDTQYF. Here the CDR3 DNA reads TGTGCCAGCAGTTTTGGGACTAGGTCGGATACGCAGTATTTT.

The V gene is TRBV4-3, the J gene TRBJ2-3, with TRBD2 identical over 14 bases. The CDR3 has 16 amino acids. V lost 4 bases and J lost 5; bases outside the gene matches: 5. The germline V gene has CDR1 LGHNA and CDR2 YSLEER. CDR3 DNA sequence: TGCGCCAGCAGCCTGGGACTAGCGGGGGTAGAAGATACGCAGTATTTT. It translates to CASSLGLAGVEDTQYF.

This clonotype was observed a few times. V and J are TRBV6-4 and TRBJ1-2, with D perhaps matching TRBD1 (5 bases). Trimming removed 4 bases at V and 6 bases at J, with 12 bases between. Germline CDR1 is MRHNA and CDR2 is SNTAGT. The CDR3 is 13 residues long. The CDR3 region has the DNA TGTGCCAGCAGTGCCTTGCGAGGGGATGGCTACACCTTC. Translated: CASSALRGDGYTF.

This clonotype occurred a few times. The chain's CDR3 is CASSVEWTGELFF. DNA for the CDR3: TGTGCCAGCAGCGTAGAGTGGACCGGGGAGCTGTTTTTT. V is TRBV9 and J is TRBJ2-2; no clear D. The V and J ends lost 0 bases and 5 bases respectively, with 5 bases between them. The CDR3 extends over 13 amino acids. Germline lookup yields CDR1 SGDLS and CDR2 YYNGEE.

CDR3 DNA: TGTGCCAGCAGTTCTCCGACAGGGACCACTGAAGCTTTCTTT. Amino acid sequence: CASSSPTGTTEAFF. The rearrangement joins TRBV27 to TRBJ1-1; 7 nucleotides agree with TRBD1. After removal of 4 bases from V and 4 bases from J, the junction contained 6 bases not matched to a gene. CDR3 length: 14 residues. Germline CDR1 and CDR2: MNHEY and SMNVEV (reference sequence).

The rearrangement uses TRBV5-6 and TRBJ2-7; D assignment may be TRBD1 or TRBD2 (6 bases each). This CDR3 is built from 13 residues. CDR1 is SGHDT, CDR2 YYEEEE, per germline. In DNA form, the CDR3 reads TGTGCTTCCAGGGGCGGGAATATAAACGAGCAGTACTTC. As protein: CASRGGNINEQYF.

This clonotype was counted ten times or more. The chain has TRBV7-2 and TRBJ1-2; weak D call: TRBD1 (5 bases). With 3 bases removed from V and 6 bases from J, the gap between germline ends came to 17 bases. In germline, CDR1 is SGHTA, CDR2 FQGNSA. CDR3 length: 15 residues. The CDR3 bases are TGTGCCAGCAGCTTCTATACAGGCTCGAGGGATGGCTACACCTTC. Protein: CASSFYTGSRDGYTF.

This clonotype has at least ten counts. V gene TRBV7-8 combines with J gene TRBJ2-1; D remains unclear. Trimming cost V 7 bases and J 0 bases, with 10 bases left between them. The CDR3 totals 14 residues. Germline CDR1 SGHVS, CDR2 FQNEAQ. DNA of the CDR3: TGTGCCAGCACACCTAGGGACTCCTACAATGAGCAGTTCTTC. Its protein product is CASTPRDSYNEQFF.

In its sample, this clonotype was seen a few times. The chain joins TRBV5-1 to TRBJ2-7, with TRBD2 identical over 8 bases. Germline trimming cut 4 bases from V and 5 bases from J; bases unmatched to any gene: 14. CDR1 is SGHRS and CDR2 is YFSETQ in the germline V gene. This CDR3 is 16 amino acids long. This CDR3 is CASSKTGGADGHEQYV. CDR3 DNA sequence: TGCGCCAGCAGCAAAACCGGGGGGGCAGACGGCCACGAGCAGTACGTC.

This clonotype showed up many times. The chain has TRBV6-5 and TRBJ2-3; 9 bases match TRBD1. V was clipped by 4 bases and J by 1 base; unmatched bases: 3. In germline, CDR1 is MNHEY, CDR2 SVGAGI. The CDR3 contains 15 residues. The CDR3 nucleotides read TGTGCCAGCAGTTGGACAGGGGTCCGCACAGATACGCAGTATTTT. Its protein is CASSWTGVRTDTQYF.

The chain joins TRBV9 to TRBJ2-7, with 7 bases identical to TRBD2. V dropped 2 bases and J dropped 2; count of bases not matched to a gene: 4. Germline assignment: CDR1 SGDLS and CDR2 YYNGEE. CDR3 size: 14 residues. CDR3 protein: CASSVGLVPYEQYV. CDR3 in DNA: TGTGCCAGCAGCGTTGGACTAGTACCCTACGAGCAGTACGTC.

At least ten counts were recorded for this clonotype. This sequence joins TRBV7-9 and TRBJ1-1, with D possibly TRBD1 on 6 matching bases. The CDR3 extends over 13 amino acids. V was cut by 5 bases and J by 5 bases, with 12 bases left in between. Germline CDR1 is SEHNR and CDR2 is FQNEAQ (reference sequence). CDR3 coding DNA: TGTGCCAGCAGCCACAGGGATTGGACTGAAGCTTTCTTT. It codes for CASSHRDWTEAFF.

This clonotype has a handful of counts. J is TRBJ1-1 and V is TRBV6-6, with D perhaps matching TRBD1 (5 bases). This CDR3 region has 16 residues. Germline-derived CDR1 and CDR2 are MNHNY and SVGAGI (reference sequence). Trimming cost V 2 bases and J 1 base, with 14 bases left between them. CDR3 sequence reads: CASSYRPPTGNTEAFF. DNA for the CDR3: TGTGCCAGCAGTTACCGCCCCCCCACAGGGAACACTGAAGCTTTCTTT.

In this sample, this clonotype turned up a few times. The chain recombines TRBV10-3 with TRBJ1-2; the D gene is possibly TRBD1 (5 bases). Germline assignment: CDR1 ENHRY and CDR2 SYGVKD. Trimming removed 5 bases at V and 10 bases at J, with 17 bases between. The CDR3 sequence is 13 residues long. This CDR3 reads CAISLDSTRVYTF. In DNA form, the CDR3 reads TGTGCCATCAGTTTAGACAGCACGAGAGTCTACACCTTC.

This clonotype was counted many times. The rearrangement joins TRBV7-8 to TRBJ1-4; D is unresolved. CDR3 length: 16 residues. Between the trimmed V and J ends, which lost 1 base and 6 bases, there was a span of 15 bases. Germline CDR1 reads SGHVS; CDR2 reads FQNEAQ. CDR3 sequence (DNA): TGTGCCAGCAGCTTAGTAGTGGGGAGGATGGATGAAAAACTGTTTTTT. It yields the protein CASSLVVGRMDEKLFF. Variable domain in full (rest from reference TRBV7-8 and TRBJ1-4): GAGVSQSPRYKVAKRGQDVALRCDPISGHVSLFWYQQALGQGPEFLTYFQNEAQLDKSGLPSDRFFAERPEGSVSTLKIQRTQQEDSAVYLCASSLVVGRMDEKLFFGSGTQLSVL.

This clonotype turned up a few times. V usage is TRBV5-1 and J usage is TRBJ1-6, with D unresolved. Germline-derived CDR1 and CDR2 are SGHRS and YFSETQ. V was shortened by 4 bases and J by 7 bases, with 15 bases between the two germline ends. This CDR3 has 15 amino acids. The CDR3 DNA reads TGCGCCAGCAGCAAAGTGGAGCTGGGGAATTCACCCCTCCACTTT. Its translation is CASSKVELGNSPLHF.

In its sample, this clonotype was seen a few times. The CDR3 spells CASSLRQAVARGSSYNEQFF. The CDR3 nucleotides read TGCGCCAGCAGCCTGAGACAAGCCGTCGCACGCGGGAGCTCCTACAATGAGCAGTTCTTC. This sequence joins TRBV4-1 and TRBJ2-1; 7 nucleotides match TRBD2. Trimming cost V 4 bases and J 0 bases; bases outside gene matches: 18. From germline, CDR1 is MGHRA and CDR2 YSYEKL. This CDR3 contains 20 residues.

This rearrangement joins TRBV2 to TRBJ1-2, with D maybe TRBD1 (5 bases). With 8 bases removed from V and 0 bases from J, the gap between germline ends came to 10 bases. There are 13 residues in the CDR3. Germline V gene data show CDR1 as SNHLY and CDR2 as FYNNEI. The CDR3 sequence: CASPDRANYGYTF. The CDR3 coding sequence is TGTGCCAGCCCCGACAGAGCTAACTATGGCTACACCTTC.

This clonotype has a handful of counts. The J gene is TRBJ2-1, the V gene TRBV18, with a weak D call TRBD2 (6 bases). Germline assignment: CDR1 KGHSH and CDR2 LQKENI. The CDR3 is 17 residues long. V was shortened by 2 bases and J by 6 bases, with 20 bases between the two germline ends. CDR3 loop: CASSPGNRGKRANEQFF. DNA of the CDR3: TGTGCCAGCTCACCAGGGAACCGGGGGAAACGGGCCAATGAGCAGTTCTTC. Full variable domain (missing parts from reference TRBV18 and TRBJ2-1): NAGVMQNPRHLVRRRGQEARLRCSPMKGHSHVYWYRQLPEEGLKFMVYLQKENIIDESGMPKERFSAEFPKEGPSILRIQQVVRGDSAAYFCASSPGNRGKRANEQFFGPGTRLTVL.